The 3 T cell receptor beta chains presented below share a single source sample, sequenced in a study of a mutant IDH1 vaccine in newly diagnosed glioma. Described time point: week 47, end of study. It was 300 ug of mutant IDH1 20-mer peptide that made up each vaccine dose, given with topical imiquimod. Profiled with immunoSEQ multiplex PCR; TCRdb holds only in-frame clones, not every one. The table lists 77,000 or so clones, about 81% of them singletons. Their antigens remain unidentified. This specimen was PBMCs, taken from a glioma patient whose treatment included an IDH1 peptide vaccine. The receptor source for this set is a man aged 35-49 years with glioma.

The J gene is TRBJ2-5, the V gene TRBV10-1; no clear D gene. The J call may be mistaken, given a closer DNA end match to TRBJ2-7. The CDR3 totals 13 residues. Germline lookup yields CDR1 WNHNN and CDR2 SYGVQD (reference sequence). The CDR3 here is CASSTGPSYEQYF. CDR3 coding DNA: TGCGCCAGCAGCACCGGACCCTCCTACGAGCAGTACTTC.

CDR3 region: CASSVGSSVPPLVETQYF. In DNA, the CDR3 is TGTGCCAGCAGCGTAGGGTCTAGCGTCCCCCCTCTCGTGGAGACCCAGTACTTC. The chain combines TRBV9 with TRBJ2-5, with D perhaps matching TRBD2 (6 bases). Germline V gene data show CDR1 as SGDLS and CDR2 as YYNGEE. Trimming took off 0 bases at V and 5 bases at J, with 23 bases between the two ends. The CDR3 runs 18 residues.

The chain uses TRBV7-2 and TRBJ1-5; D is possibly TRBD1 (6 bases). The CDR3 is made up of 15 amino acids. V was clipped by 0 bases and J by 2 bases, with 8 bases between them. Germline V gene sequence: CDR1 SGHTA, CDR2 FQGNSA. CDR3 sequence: CASSLAEGGNQPQHF. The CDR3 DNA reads TGTGCCAGCAGCTTAGCGGAGGGGGGCAATCAGCCCCAGCATTTT.